The subject of this entry is one T cell receptor beta chain. Antigen specificity is unknown. This specimen comes from a study of cytomegalovirus exposure and HLA in healthy donors. Findings and caveats of the study: Reportedly, cytomegalovirus status was diagnosed with high sensitivity and specificity. Within the approximately 130 validation repertoires, first-cohort TCR clusters tended to co-occur, according to a later analysis. There were 160 or so TCR beta chains listed as cytomegalovirus-associated. Rare TCR sequences predominated, though certain public TCRs were found in many donors.

CDR3 length: 15 residues. Germline V gene sequence: CDR1 SGHKS, CDR2 YYEKEE (reference sequence). The V end was cut by 3 bases, the J end by 2 bases, with 13 bases between. TCRdb's copy holds only in-frame clones and misses some; the assay was immunoSEQ multiplex PCR. The sample lists 60,000 to 90,000 clones, 94% occurring once. This clonotype originated in a woman between 18 and 30 years old in good health and CMV-seronegative. Sequenced material: PBMCs. This chain uses TRBV5-5 with TRBJ2-3; possibly TRBD2 for D (5 bases). CDR3 protein: CASSSRQAVTDTQYF. Here the CDR3 DNA reads TGTGCCAGCAGCTCCCGGCAAGCGGTCACAGATACGCAGTATTTT.